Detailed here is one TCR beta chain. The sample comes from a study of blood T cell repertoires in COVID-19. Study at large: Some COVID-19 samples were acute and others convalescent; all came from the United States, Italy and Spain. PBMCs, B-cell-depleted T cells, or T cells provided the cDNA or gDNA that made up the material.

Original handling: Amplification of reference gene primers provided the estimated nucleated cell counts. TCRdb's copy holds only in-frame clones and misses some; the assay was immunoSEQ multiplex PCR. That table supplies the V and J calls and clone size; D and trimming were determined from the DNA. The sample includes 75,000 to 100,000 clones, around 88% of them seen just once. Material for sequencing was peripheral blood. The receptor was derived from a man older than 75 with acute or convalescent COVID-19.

CDR3 bases: TGCGCCAGCAGCCAAGATGGGGGAGGGTCCCTCACAGATACGCAGTATTTT. Translation: CASSQDGGGSLTDTQYF. The rearrangement links TRBV4-1 to TRBJ2-3; TRBD2 matches 7 bases. The ends lost 0 bases at V and 2 bases at J; junction bases unmatched: 8. Germline-derived CDR1 and CDR2 are MGHRA and YSYEKL. The CDR3 spans 17 residues.